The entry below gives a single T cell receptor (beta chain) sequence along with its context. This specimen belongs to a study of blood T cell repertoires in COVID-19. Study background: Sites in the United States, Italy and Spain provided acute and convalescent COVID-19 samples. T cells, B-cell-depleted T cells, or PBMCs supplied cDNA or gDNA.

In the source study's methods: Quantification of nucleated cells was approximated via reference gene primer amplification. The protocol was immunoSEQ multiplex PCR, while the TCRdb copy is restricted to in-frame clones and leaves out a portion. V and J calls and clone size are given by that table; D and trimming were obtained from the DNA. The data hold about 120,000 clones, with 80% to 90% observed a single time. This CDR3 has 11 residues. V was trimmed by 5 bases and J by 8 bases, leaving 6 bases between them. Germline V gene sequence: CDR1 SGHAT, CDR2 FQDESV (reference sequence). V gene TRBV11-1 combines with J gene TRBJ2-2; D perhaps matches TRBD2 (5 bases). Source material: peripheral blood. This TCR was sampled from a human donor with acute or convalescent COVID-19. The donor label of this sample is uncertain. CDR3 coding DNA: TGTGCCAGCAGCCCGGGGGGGGAGCTGTTTTTT. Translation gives CASSPGGELFF. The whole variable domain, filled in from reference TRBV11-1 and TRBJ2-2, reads EAEVAQSPRYKITEKSQAVAFWCDPISGHATLYWYRQILGQGPELLVQFQDESVVDDSQLPKDRFSAERLKGVDSTLKIQPAELGDSAMYLCASSPGGELFFGEGSRLTVL.